This T cell receptor (beta chain) was identified in a study of tumor-infiltrating lymphocytes in primary liver carcinoma (TCRdb year 2017). With regard to the full study: Surgical resection was performed in China between late 2015 and 2016 on about five patients with histopathologically diagnosed primary liver carcinoma. Of the five patients (three men and two women, aged 30 to 69 years), four had hepatocellular carcinoma and one had combined HCC and intrahepatic cholangiocarcinoma. The five patients had tumors staged T1-T3 N0M0, with maximum diameters ranging from about 4.2 to 10 cm. Each sample produced roughly 3.5 to 7.13 million productive TCRbeta reads, and read depth showed no significant difference between tissue types. TCRbeta repertoire sequencing, expression microarrays and whole-exome sequencing were combined in the study across five regions of each liver tumor, with adjacent normal tissue and blood also included. A total of approximately 35 specimens from 5 patients, comprising some 25 tumor regions, 5 adjacent noncancerous liver tissues and 5 peripheral blood samples, were covered by TCRbeta repertoire sequencing. High reproducibility was observed for the technical replicate repertoires, with mean shared-clone rates roughly 0.92 and correlation coefficients above 0.95. The investigation overall reported the following: Repertoire overlap was higher between tumor regions (mean around 36%) than tumor-adjacent (approximately 17%) or tumor-blood (14%) pairs, consistent with antigen-driven expansion. The top 250 clones made up a significantly larger repertoire fraction in tumors than in blood (p = 0.039). Only a few patients were included in the study, and the authors note that the findings should be validated in a larger study. Since the samples were bulk and unsorted, there was no way to compare CD4+ and CD8+ T cell repertoires. Because only the TCR beta chain was sequenced and unpaired alpha chains were not captured, true repertoire diversity is likely underestimated.

This clonotype was found once. Its specific antigen is unknown. A read error may produce the germline difference seen at one junction end. From a lookup of the germline V gene, CDR1 and CDR2 are MNHNS and SASEGT. The CDR3 runs 17 residues from the cysteine to the phenylalanine. The retained sequence is limited to the CDR3, 51 bases, with the frame set at the first base. Starting from roughly 500 ng total RNA, TCRbeta-specific cDNA was produced by reverse transcription with a constant-region primer and ProtoScript II reverse transcriptase. The TCRbeta libraries were prepared through three rounds of nested multiplex PCR following a slightly modified ARM-PCR procedure. The first two PCR rounds used multiplex TRBV1-TRBV30 forward primers with a Cbeta reverse primer, each for approximately 9 cycles. A final 25-cycle PCR with Deep VentR polymerase added sample barcodes and Illumina adapters. Before sequencing, amplicons between 200 and 500 bp were purified from gel using a QIAquick gel extraction kit. An Illumina HiSeq 2500 was used to sequence the TCRbeta amplicons, generating 250-bp paired-end reads. The study's processing was this. Reads were quality-trimmed with Trimmomatic v0.33, and paired reads were merged with FLASH v1.2.11 to recover full CDR3 sequences. V, D and J germline segments were assigned to the rearranged TCRbeta sequences by MiGEC v1.2.1b. Clonotype statistics, along with Shannon-Wiener diversity indices, were calculated using VDJtools v1.0.0. To cut down on sampling bias, every analysis after diversity analysis relied on just the 250 most abundant clonotypes from each sample. TCRdb's own reprocessing of the public reads used fastp at Q25 and MiXCR and kept productive beta chains. Every entry covers one CDR3 protein and lists the most common genes and DNA from its rows. TCRdb, not the authors, supplied the V and J calls. The sample data list 320,000 or so distinct CDR3 sequences, and about 60% of these were observed just once. The ten largest make up roughly 9% of the sample.

RNA from unsorted whole blood was extracted with TRIzol reagent, and germline DNA was obtained with the DNeasy Blood & Tissue kit. At the time of sampling, the patients were treatment-naive and had chronic HBV infection. Before surgery, 3 to 5 milliliters of peripheral blood were collected into K2EDTA tubes. The sample comprised peripheral blood. The sequence is built from TRBV6-1 and TRBJ2-1; the D segment could be TRBD2, given 6 matching bases. This sequence was found in a man aged 35-49 years with primary liver carcinoma and hepatitis B virus infection. The CDR3 amino acid sequence is: CASSEFVGGFSCNEQFF. The DNA sequence is as follows: TGTGCCAGCAGTGAATTCGTGGGAGGCTTCTCCTGCAATGAGCAGTTCTTC.